This TCR beta chain was recorded in a study of graft-versus-host responses after intestinal transplantation listed by TCRdb under 2021. For context, the study as a whole: Multivisceral, liver-intestinal, or isolated intestinal transplants were received by the recipients. Anti-thymocyte globulin induction was given to all recipients, followed by maintenance tacrolimus and steroids for around three years. After intestinal transplantation, graft-versus-host and host-versus-graft alloreactive T cell clones were followed in the graft, circulation and bone marrow using bulk TCR-beta CDR3 sequencing. To identify alloreactive clones, pre-transplant mixed lymphocyte reaction products were sequenced and then compared with unstimulated pre-transplant donor and recipient T cells. Of the roughly 23 intestinal transplant recipients enrolled in the cohort, one of whom was a retransplant, 3 patients without pretransplant specimens were excluded. A peak of at least 4% donor T cells among recipient peripheral blood mononuclear cells was the definition used for donor T cell macrochimerism. Instead of going to the commercial service, samples from three later patients were sequenced in-house on an Illumina MiSeq and processed with MiXCR.

In the first month after transplant, blood samples were collected up to 4 times, and after that at least monthly when available. Receptor amplification or capture employed the immunoSEQ multiplex PCR assay. For most patients, genomic DNA was subjected to high-throughput TCR-beta CDR3 sequencing by Adaptive Biotechnologies. On the authors' methods: Adaptive's ImmunoSEQ software supplied the TCR sequencing data for 15 to 20 patients, while MiXCR and VDJtools were used to process three other patients. CDR3 nucleotide sequences shared between donor and recipient were removed because the origin of such sequences could not be assigned. To count as alloreactive, a clone needed at least 2-fold expansion over unstimulated cells and a minimum CFSE-low frequency of 0.002% (template counts) or 0.001% (read counts). Mappable clones were those detected in sequenced pre-transplant spleen, lymph node, or MLR CFSE-low populations of the donor or recipient. Cumulative frequency of alloreactive clones was calculated as a percentage of all sequences weighted by copy number. Entries here come from immuneACCESS through TCRdb and include only in-frame sequences with V and J called. Some clones fail to appear in such tables; in the studies checked, an unresolved V gene covers under half of the shortfall, and the cause of the remainder is unknown. V, J and clone size are taken as reported in that table, and D and trimming were inferred from the DNA itself. This sample lists around 400 clones; around 85% were detected once. Clones ranked in the top ten supply roughly two thirds of the sample.

As concerns this clone: There is no known antigen for this receptor. The record has no base qualities; no much larger clone is one base away.

Overall study results and their limits: In patients with donor T cell macrochimerism, the allografts had high GvH to HvG T cell clonal ratios. Early after transplant, peak levels of circulating GvH clones were associated with declines in HvG clones. GvH clones were detected in recipient bone marrow, and some appeared earlier in ileal mucosa or blood, consistent with an intestinal mucosal origin. The conclusions were limited by the relatively low number and heterogeneity of the intestinal transplant patients.

The TCR was taken from a human patient who received an intestinal transplant, so some T cells may come from the graft donor. The sequenced sample was PBMCs, obtained 4 to 5 days after intestinal transplant.

The CDR3 is CASSLSGVNYEQYF. The DNA reads as follows: TGTGCCAGCAGCTTATCTGGGGTCAACTACGAGCAGTACTTC. The chain is assembled from TRBV7-9 and TRBJ2-7; no D gene is confidently identified. Trimming takes 2 bases from V and 3 bases from J, and the germline ends sit 11 bases apart. The germline V gene (reference sequence) gives CDR1 as SEHNR and CDR2 as FQNEAQ. Taken from cysteine to phenylalanine, the CDR3 has 14 residues. Of all the DNA, just the CDR3 is kept, 42 bases in frame from base 1.